The 5 T cell receptor beta chains below all came from one sample that was sequenced in a study of blood T cell repertoires in COVID-19. TCRdb's table, derived via immunoSEQ multiplex PCR, lists solely in-frame clones and lacks some. The sample lists about 140,000 clones, about 87% seen once, with roughly 2.5% in the top ten. The material sequenced was peripheral blood. The receptors were sampled from a human donor with COVID-19, enrolled during active disease. The donor label of this sample is uncertain.

This clone came up once. This chain connects TRBV11-1 to TRBJ1-2; 7 bases line up with TRBD1. CDR3 length equals 13 residues. With 4 bases clipped from V and 2 bases from J, the junction kept 1 base outside the gene matches. The germline V gene has CDR1 SGHAT and CDR2 FQDESV (reference sequence). The CDR3 DNA sequence: TGTGCCAGCAGCTCACAGGGGAACTATGGCTACACCTTC. Amino acid sequence: CASSSQGNYGYTF.

In its sample, this clone was seen a few times. V is TRBV6-5 and J is TRBJ2-2, with D possibly being TRBD1 (5 bases). V was clipped by 0 bases and J by 8 bases, with 13 bases between them. CDR1 and CDR2 from the germline V gene are MNHEY and SVGAGI. The CDR3 spans 15 residues. CDR3: CASSYSKGAAGELFF. The CDR3 nucleotides read TGTGCCAGCAGTTACTCGAAAGGGGCAGCAGGGGAGCTGTTTTTT.

The chain joins TRBV28 to TRBJ2-7, with TRBD1 matching 11 bases. This CDR3 has 14 amino acids. Germline CDR1 and CDR2: MDHEN and SYDVKM. Germline trimming cut 5 bases from V and 10 bases from J; bases unmatched to any gene: 10. The CDR3 coding sequence is TGTGCCAGCAGTCCGCCCTGGGGGACAGGGGGACAGTACTTC. The encoded protein is CASSPPWGTGGQYF.

The chain recombines TRBV4-1 with TRBJ1-4, with D possibly TRBD1 on 5 matching bases. This CDR3 contains 18 residues. Trimming removed 0 bases from V and 3 bases from J, with 17 bases in between. Germline V gene lookup returns CDR1 MGHRA and CDR2 YSYEKL. The CDR3 spells CASSQESLGGTANEKLFF. DNA for the CDR3: TGCGCCAGCAGCCAAGAGTCCCTCGGGGGGACGGCTAATGAAAAACTGTTTTTT.

The V and J genes are TRBV30 and TRBJ1-1; D perhaps matches TRBD1 (6 bases). The CDR3 length is 12 residues. Trimming removed 3 bases from V and 6 bases from J, with 11 bases in between. Germline V gives CDR1 GTSNPN, CDR2 SVGIG (reference sequence). In nucleotides, the CDR3 is TGTGCCTGGAGAGGTGGACAGTCTGAAGCTTTCTTT. Amino acids: CAWRGGQSEAFF.